This T cell receptor (beta chain) was documented in a study of graft-versus-host responses after intestinal transplantation. The sample holds one count of this clone. Sequencing used immunoSEQ multiplex PCR; TCRdb keeps in-frame clones, though not all of them. The sample carries about 20,000 clones, roughly 86% recorded once. This CDR3 spans 14 amino acids. V gave up 0 bases and J gave up 3 bases, with 9 bases separating them. The germline V gene encodes CDR1 MNHEY and CDR2 SVGAGI. V usage is TRBV6-5 and J usage is TRBJ2-7, with D possibly matching TRBD2 (5 bases). The clonotype originates from a human patient who received an intestinal transplant, so some T cells may come from the graft donor. Here the sequenced sample was bone marrow, taken approximately 120 days after transplant. CDR3: CASSYSRTLYEQYF. The DNA for the CDR3 is TGTGCCAGCAGTTACTCGCGGACTCTCTACGAGCAGTACTTC.